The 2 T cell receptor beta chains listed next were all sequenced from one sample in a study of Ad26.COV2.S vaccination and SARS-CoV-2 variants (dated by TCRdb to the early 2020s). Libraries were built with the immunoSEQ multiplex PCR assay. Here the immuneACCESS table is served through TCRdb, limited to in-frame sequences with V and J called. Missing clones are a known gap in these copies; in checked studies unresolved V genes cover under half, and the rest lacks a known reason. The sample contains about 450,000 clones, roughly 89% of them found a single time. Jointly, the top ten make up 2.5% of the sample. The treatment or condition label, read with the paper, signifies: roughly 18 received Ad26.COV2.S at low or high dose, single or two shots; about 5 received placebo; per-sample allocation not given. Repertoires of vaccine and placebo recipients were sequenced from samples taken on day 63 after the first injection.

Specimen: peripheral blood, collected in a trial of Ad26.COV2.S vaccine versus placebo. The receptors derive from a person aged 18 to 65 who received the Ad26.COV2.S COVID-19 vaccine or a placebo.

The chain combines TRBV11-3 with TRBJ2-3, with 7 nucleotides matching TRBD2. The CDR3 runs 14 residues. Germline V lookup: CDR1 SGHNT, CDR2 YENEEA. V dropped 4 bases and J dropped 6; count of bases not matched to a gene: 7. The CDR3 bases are TGTGCCAGCAGCTGGACTAGTGGGGGGGATACGCAGTATTTT. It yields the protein CASSWTSGGDTQYF.

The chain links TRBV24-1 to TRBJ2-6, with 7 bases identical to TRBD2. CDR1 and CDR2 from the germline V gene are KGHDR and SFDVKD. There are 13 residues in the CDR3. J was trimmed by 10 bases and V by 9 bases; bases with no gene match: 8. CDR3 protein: CATSAGGFNVLTF. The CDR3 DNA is TGTGCCACCTCCGCCGGGGGGTTTAACGTCCTGACTTTC.